This record covers a single T cell receptor beta chain. Repertoires were generated with immunoSEQ multiplex PCR, while TCRdb's copy carries only in-frame clones and drops some. Of about 36,000 clones in the sample, 93% were seen once. This specimen comes from a study of T cell changes during pregnancy in multiple sclerosis. This specimen was CD4+ T cells from peripheral blood mononuclear cells, taken in the first trimester of pregnancy. The receptor comes from a female donor with multiple sclerosis, enrolled in a pregnancy study.

The CDR3 here is CASKEEGTEAFF. CDR3 DNA: TGTGCCAGCAAGGAGGAGGGCACTGAAGCTTTCTTT. The rearrangement joins TRBV28 to TRBJ1-1; D remains unclear. The germline V gene encodes CDR1 MDHEN and CDR2 SYDVKM. The ends were cut back, 7 bases at V and 4 bases at J, with 10 bases in the middle. This CDR3 is built from 12 residues.